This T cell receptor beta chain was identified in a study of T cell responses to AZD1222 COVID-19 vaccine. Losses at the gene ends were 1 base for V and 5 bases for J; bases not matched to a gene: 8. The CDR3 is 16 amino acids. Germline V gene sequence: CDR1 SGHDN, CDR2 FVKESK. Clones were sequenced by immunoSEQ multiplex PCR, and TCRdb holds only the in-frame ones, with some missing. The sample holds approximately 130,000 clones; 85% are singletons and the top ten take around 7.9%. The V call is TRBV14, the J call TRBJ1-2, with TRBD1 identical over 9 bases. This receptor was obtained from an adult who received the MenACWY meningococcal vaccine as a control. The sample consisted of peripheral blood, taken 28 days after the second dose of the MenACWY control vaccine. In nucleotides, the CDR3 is TGTGCCAGCAGCCAAGGTTCCAACAGGGGGCTATATGGCTACACCTTC. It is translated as CASSQGSNRGLYGYTF.